Below are 27 T cell receptor beta chains sequenced from a single sample in a study of T cells in Graves' hyperthyroidism and ophthalmopathy. TCR beta CDR3 sequences were amplified from RNA transcripts. HTBI primers drove first-round RT-PCR of the TCR CDR3. TCRdb reprocessed the multiplex PCR reads with MiXCR, giving one entry per CDR3 protein. The data show around 610,000 distinct CDR3 sequences, with roughly 14% seen just once and about 4% held by the top ten. Material for sequencing was blood. Every receptor here comes from a woman in her thirties or forties with Graves' ophthalmopathy.

The chain couples TRBV2 to TRBJ1-5; a weak D match, TRBD1 (6 bases). This CDR3 region has 15 residues. Between the trimmed V and J ends, which lost 1 base and 5 bases, there was a span of 12 bases. Germline CDR1 SNHLY, CDR2 FYNNEI. This chain's CDR3 is CASSEGTVGYQPQHF. CDR3 nucleotide sequence: TGTGCCAGCAGTGAAGGGACAGTAGGTTATCAGCCCCAGCATTTT.

This clonotype was observed a few times. CDR3 protein: CASARLGYEQYF. The CDR3 DNA follows: TGTGCCAGCGCGAGACTAGGCTACGAGCAGTACTTC. This chain joins TRBV2 and TRBJ2-7, with a possible D match to TRBD2 (6 bases). Looked up from germline, CDR1 is SNHLY and CDR2 is FYNNEI. The CDR3 has 12 amino acids. V was clipped by 8 bases and J by 3 bases, with 11 bases between them.

This clonotype occurred a few times. Written as DNA, the CDR3 is TGTGCCAGCAGCGTAGCAGGAAAAGAGACCCAGTACTTC. Residues: CASSVAGKETQYF. The rearrangement uses TRBV9 and TRBJ2-5; the D is unclear. V was clipped by 0 bases and J by 3 bases, with 6 bases between them. The CDR3 consists of 13 residues. Germline CDR1 and CDR2: SGDLS and YYNGEE.

The gene calls are TRBV30 and TRBJ2-7, with D perhaps matching TRBD2 (5 bases). Looked up from germline, CDR1 is GTSNPN and CDR2 is SVGIG (reference sequence). Trimming removed 5 bases from V and 2 bases from J, with 13 bases in between. The CDR3 runs 13 residues. CDR3 amino acids: CAWVTGNPYEQYF. The CDR3 nucleotides read TGTGCCTGGGTAACCGGGAACCCCTACGAGCAGTACTTC. The variable domain in full, with the rest retrieved from reference TRBV30 and TRBJ2-7, is SQTIHQWPATLVQPVGSPLSLECTVEGTSNPNLYWYRQAAGRGLQLLFYSVGIGQISSEVPQNLSASRPQDRQFILSSKKLLLSDSGFYLCAWVTGNPYEQYFGPGTRLTVT.

This rearrangement joins TRBV7-8 to TRBJ2-7, with D maybe TRBD1 (5 bases). The V end lost 1 base, the J end lost 5 bases, and 15 bases lay between the germline ends. This CDR3 is built from 15 residues. Per germline, CDR1 SGHVS and CDR2 FQNEAQ. CDR3 amino acids: CASSLGRLDSNEQYF. The CDR3 DNA follows: TGTGCCAGCAGCTTAGGGCGGCTAGACAGCAACGAGCAGTACTTC.

This chain joins TRBV14 and TRBJ2-2; TRBD2 matches at 8 bases. Trimming at V came to 0 bases and at J to 5 bases, leaving 5 bases not matched to a gene. The germline V gene encodes CDR1 SGHDN and CDR2 FVKESK. CDR3 size: 16 residues. This CDR3 reads CASSQERAGVTGELFF. CDR3 bases: TGTGCCAGCAGCCAAGAGAGAGCGGGAGTTACCGGGGAGCTGTTTTTT.

This clonotype was detected many times. The chain combines TRBV15 with TRBJ1-2; D is unclear. CDR3 length: 15 residues. The germline V gene encodes CDR1 LNHNV and CDR2 YYDKDF (reference sequence). V shed 2 bases and J shed 6 bases, with 16 bases lying between them. For the CDR3, the DNA is TGTGCCACCAGCAGAACTAGGACCACGCGTAATGGCTACACCTTC. This gives the protein CATSRTRTTRNGYTF.

V and J are TRBV6-2 or TRBV6-3 and TRBJ1-1; D remains unclear. V was trimmed by 6 bases and J by 0 bases, leaving 20 bases between them. The germline gives CDR1 MNHEY, CDR2 SVGEGT. The CDR3 consists of 17 residues. Here the CDR3 DNA reads TGTGCCAGCAGCTTTTATCCCGGGCACAGAATGAACACTGAAGCTTTCTTT. This translates into CASSFYPGHRMNTEAFF.

At least ten counts were recorded for this clonotype. The rearrangement joins TRBV4-1 to TRBJ2-7; 7 nucleotides agree with TRBD2. V shed 4 bases and J 6 bases; nucleotides not matched to a gene: 6. CDR1 and CDR2 from the germline V gene are MGHRA and YSYEKL. The CDR3 sequence is 13 residues long. As DNA, the CDR3 is TGCGCCAGCAGCCCGAGACTAGCTCCCGAGCAGTACTTC. It yields the protein CASSPRLAPEQYF.

The chain recombines TRBV12-3 or TRBV12-4 with TRBJ2-7; either TRBD1 or TRBD2 may fit D (5 bases each). The V gene lost 5 bases and the J gene lost 0 bases, with 14 bases spanning the gap. The CDR3 contains 15 residues. CDR3 sequence reads: CASSRPGALSYEQYF. The CDR3 DNA is TGTGCCAGCAGTCGGCCCGGGGCACTCTCCTACGAGCAGTACTTC.

Only a few counts were recorded for this clonotype. The chain carries TRBV9 and TRBJ1-3; 7 positions agree with TRBD1. The germline V gene has CDR1 SGDLS and CDR2 YYNGEE. The CDR3 runs to 18 residues. Trimming at V came to 3 bases and at J to 0 bases, leaving 12 bases not matched to a gene. The CDR3 coding sequence is TGTGCCAGCAGCGCCTGGGACAGCCGCCAGGCCTCTGGAAACACCATATATTTT. Encoded protein: CASSAWDSRQASGNTIYF.

This clonotype was found many times. The rearrangement uses TRBV28 and TRBJ1-5, with no clear D. V was trimmed by 3 bases and J by 9 bases, leaving 9 bases between them. The CDR3 contains 12 residues. CDR1 and CDR2 from the germline V gene are MDHEN and SYDVKM. CDR3 coding DNA: TGTGCCAGCAGTTTGCGGTTTCGGCCCCAGCATTTT. This sequence encodes CASSLRFRPQHF. Based on the CDR3 plus reference TRBV28 and TRBJ1-5, the full variable domain is DVKVTQSSRYLVKRTGEKVFLECVQDMDHENMFWYRQDPGLGLRLIYFSYDVKMKEKGDIPEGYSVSREKKERFSLILESASTNQTSMYLCASSLRFRPQHFGDGTRLSIL.

This clonotype was seen just once. The V gene is TRBV6-2 or TRBV6-3, the J gene TRBJ2-7, with 9 bases identical to TRBD2. The germline CDR1 and CDR2 sequences are MNHEY and SVGEGT. V lost 6 bases to trimming and J lost 4 bases; unmatched junction nucleotides: 7. CDR3 size: 14 residues. CDR3 loop: CASSGGRAGYEQYF. DNA of the CDR3: TGTGCCAGCAGCGGCGGGAGGGCCGGGTACGAGCAGTACTTC.

This clonotype occurred many times. The V gene is TRBV2, the J gene TRBJ1-1, with D uncertain. The CDR3 spans 13 residues. Germline CDR1 reads SNHLY; CDR2 reads FYNNEI. V was shortened by 7 bases and J by 4 bases, with 13 bases between the two germline ends. This chain's CDR3 is CASKGIGSTEAFF. CDR3 in DNA: TGTGCCAGCAAGGGAATTGGGAGCACTGAAGCTTTCTTT.

The table lists this clonotype with many counts. The junction does not match germline at one end; this may be a read error. The J gene is TRBJ2-7, the V gene TRBV5-1; 14 nucleotides match TRBD2. This CDR3 spans 15 amino acids. CDR1 SGHRS and CDR2 YFSETQ come from the germline V gene. The CDR3 nucleotides read TGCGCCAGCAGCATGGGACTAGCGGGAGACTACGGGCAGTACTTC. It is translated as CASSMGLAGDYGQYF.

This clonotype was seen at least ten times. The chain carries TRBV28 and TRBJ2-7, with TRBD2 matching over 11 bases. Germline V CDR1 and CDR2: MDHEN, SYDVKM. The CDR3 runs 17 residues. Trimming took 5 bases from V and 2 from J; bases not matched to a gene: 11. CDR3 loop: CASSPRTSGHLTYEQYF. CDR3 nucleotide sequence: TGTGCCAGCAGTCCACGGACTAGCGGGCACCTCACCTACGAGCAGTACTTC.

The chain is built from TRBV20-1 and TRBJ2-7; D is possibly TRBD1 (5 bases). Trimming left V 6 bases short and J 2 bases short, with 14 bases between. Looked up from germline, CDR1 is DFQATT and CDR2 is SNEGSKA (reference sequence). The CDR3 totals 13 residues. CDR3 nucleotide sequence: TGCAGTGCAACCAGGGTAATTGCCTACGAGCAGTACTTC. Protein product: CSATRVIAYEQYF.

The J gene is TRBJ2-2, the V gene TRBV20-1; TRBD2 is a possible D gene (5 bases). The CDR3 loop spans 15 amino acids. The V gene lost 5 bases and the J gene lost 5 bases, with 18 bases spanning the gap. Per germline, CDR1 DFQATT and CDR2 SNEGSKA (reference sequence). The CDR3 here is CSAGTVRGNTGELFF. The CDR3 DNA reads TGCAGTGCTGGAACAGTTCGAGGGAATACCGGGGAGCTGTTTTTT.

The J gene is TRBJ1-1, the V gene TRBV5-5, with D perhaps matching TRBD1 (6 bases). Per the germline V gene, CDR1 is SGHKS and CDR2 is YYEKEE (reference sequence). With 2 bases removed from V and 7 bases from J, the gap between germline ends came to 12 bases. This CDR3 has 13 amino acids. The CDR3 DNA sequence: TGTGCCAGCAGCTTTGGGGGCAGCATTGAAGCTTTCTTT. Amino acid sequence: CASSFGGSIEAFF. Using reference TRBV5-5 and TRBJ1-1 for the parts outside the CDR3, the full variable domain is DAGVTQSPTHLIKTRGQQVTLRCSPISGHKSVSWYQQVLGQGPQFIFQYYEKEERGRGNFPDRFSARQFPNYSSELNVNALLLGDSALYLCASSFGGSIEAFFGQGTRLTVV.

The table lists this clonotype with many counts. V gene TRBV9 combines with J gene TRBJ2-2; tentative D call: TRBD1 (5 bases). CDR1 and CDR2 (germline): SGDLS, YYNGEE. The CDR3 length is 14 residues. V lost 1 base to trimming and J lost 3 bases, with 7 bases between them. The CDR3, as DNA: TGTGCCAGCAGCGTAACGACAGACACCGGGGAGCTGTTTTTT. This translates into CASSVTTDTGELFF.

The chain is built from TRBV27 and TRBJ1-2; the D gene is possibly TRBD1 (5 bases). Trimming cost V 6 bases and J 0 bases, with 17 bases left between them. CDR3 length: 16 amino acids. Germline V gene sequence: CDR1 MNHEY, CDR2 SMNVEV (reference sequence). This CDR3 reads CASSPGRINPNYGYTF. The CDR3 nucleotides read TGTGCCAGCAGCCCGGGACGGATAAATCCTAACTATGGCTACACCTTC.

This clonotype turned up a few times. The chain employs TRBV12-5 and TRBJ2-1; 14 bases line up with TRBD2. The trim removed 6 bases at V and 8 bases at J, leaving 12 bases unmatched. The germline gives CDR1 LGHNT, CDR2 FRNRAP. This CDR3 region has 17 residues. The CDR3 sequence: CASGLGLAGGTGHEQFF. CDR3 DNA: TGTGCTAGTGGCCTCGGACTAGCGGGAGGTACGGGGCATGAGCAGTTCTTC.

This clonotype was found many times. This sequence joins TRBV6-1 and TRBJ1-1; weak D call: TRBD1 (6 bases). With 6 bases removed from V and 11 bases from J, the gap between germline ends came to 22 bases. This CDR3 is 14 amino acids long. In germline, CDR1 is MNHNS, CDR2 SASEGT. In DNA, the CDR3 is TGTGCCAGCAGGGGAGACAGGAGCCGAGATGGGGCTTTCTTT. Translation: CASRGDRSRDGAFF.

This clonotype was detected only a few times. The CDR3 region has the DNA TGTGCCAGCAGTGACGGCGGGGAGGGGGCCAAAAACATTCAGTACTTC. It yields the protein CASSDGGEGAKNIQYF. This rearrangement joins TRBV6-1 to TRBJ2-4; TRBD2 matches at 7 bases. CDR1 and CDR2 (germline): MNHNS, SASEGT. V lost 3 bases, J lost 1 base, and 6 bases stayed unmatched. CDR3 length equals 16 residues.

This clonotype was counted ten times or more. The chain employs TRBV6-2 or TRBV6-3 and TRBJ2-7; maybe TRBD2 (5 bases). The ends were cut back, 8 bases at V and 3 bases at J, with 14 bases in the middle. CDR3 length: 13 residues. The V gene's germline CDR1 is MNHEY and CDR2 SVGEGT. The CDR3 loop reads CASAREADYEQYF. Written as DNA, the CDR3 is TGTGCCAGCGCCCGGGAAGCGGACTACGAGCAGTACTTC.

This clonotype was counted between two and nine times. The chain uses TRBV11-2 and TRBJ2-2, with unresolved D. This CDR3 is built from 14 residues. The ends were cut back, 5 bases at V and 5 bases at J, with 12 bases in the middle. CDR1 and CDR2 (germline): SGHAT, FQNNGV. In DNA form, the CDR3 reads TGTGCCAGCAGCAAAGGTTGGACGACCGGGGAGCTGTTTTTT. Its protein product is CASSKGWTTGELFF.

V gene TRBV12-3 or TRBV12-4 combines with J gene TRBJ1-1; 8 bases map to TRBD1. With V trimmed by 0 bases and J by 2 bases, 5 bases remained unmatched. This CDR3 has 16 amino acids. The CDR3 DNA follows: TGTGCCAGCAGTTTAGCCTCGGGACAGGTCAACACTGAAGCTTTCTTT. Its protein is CASSLASGQVNTEAFF.